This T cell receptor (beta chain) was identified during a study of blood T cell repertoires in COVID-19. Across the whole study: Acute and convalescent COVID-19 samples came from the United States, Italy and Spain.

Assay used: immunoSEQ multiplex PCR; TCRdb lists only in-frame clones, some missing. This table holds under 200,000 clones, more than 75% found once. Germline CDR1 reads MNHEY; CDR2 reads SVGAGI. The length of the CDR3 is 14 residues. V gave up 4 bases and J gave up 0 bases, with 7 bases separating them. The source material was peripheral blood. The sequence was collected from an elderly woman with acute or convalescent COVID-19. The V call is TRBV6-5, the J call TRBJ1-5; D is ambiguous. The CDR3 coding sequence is TGTGCCAGCAGTTCACTGTATAGCAATCAGCCCCAGCATTTT. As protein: CASSSLYSNQPQHF.